Following are 6 T cell receptor beta chains from one sample sequenced in a study of shared clonotypes between healthy human individuals. Assay: immunoSEQ multiplex PCR; the TCRdb copy retains only in-frame clones and omits some. The table lists roughly 1,000,000 clones, 78% of them singletons. Sequencing used memory CD4+ T cells from PBMCs. Indicated subset: CD45RA-negative fraction. These receptor sequences come from a man aged 18 to 30 in good health. Some clones in this sample may be carry-over from other donors' samples.

This clone was seen only a few times. Other nucleotide sequences from this sample produce the same CDR3. V is TRBV9 and J is TRBJ1-2; TRBD1 matches at 8 bases. This CDR3 region has 13 residues. V shed 3 bases and J 4 bases; nucleotides not matched to a gene: 2. Germline V gives CDR1 SGDLS, CDR2 YYNGEE. CDR3 sequence reads: CASSAGTGYGYTF. The CDR3 region has the DNA TGTGCCAGCAGCGCGGGGACAGGCTATGGCTACACCTTC.

V and J are TRBV7-3 and TRBJ2-2; D gene unclear. Germline V gene lookup returns CDR1 SGHTA and CDR2 FQGTGA. Trimming removed 5 bases at V and 4 bases at J, with 8 bases between. The CDR3 covers 13 residues. The CDR3 DNA sequence: TGTGCCAGCAGCAGCTTTGGCACCGGGGAGCTGTTTTTT. Residues: CASSSFGTGELFF.

This clone was seen a single time. The chain joins TRBV10-3 to TRBJ1-4; D possibly corresponds to TRBD1 (6 bases). Trimming shortened V by 10 bases and J by 6 bases, and 21 bases separated the two germline ends. CDR3 length equals 15 residues. In germline, CDR1 is ENHRY, CDR2 SYGVKD. The CDR3 region has the DNA TGTGCCACCGGATACAGCGGGCCAGGGGATGAAAAACTGTTTTTT. Its protein product is CATGYSGPGDEKLFF.

The rearrangement links TRBV20-1 to TRBJ2-5, with D unresolved. The CDR3 length is 11 residues. CDR1 DFQATT and CDR2 SNEGSKA come from the germline V gene (reference sequence). Trimming left V 6 bases short and J 3 bases short, with 8 bases between. DNA of the CDR3: TGCAGTGCCACGGCCAAAGAGACCCAGTACTTC. Translation gives CSATAKETQYF.

The chain employs TRBV6-6 and TRBJ2-6; TRBD1 matches at 7 bases. CDR3 length equals 15 residues. The ends lost 6 bases at V and 3 bases at J; junction bases unmatched: 5. Germline lookup yields CDR1 MNHNY and CDR2 SVGAGI (reference sequence). The CDR3 DNA sequence: TGTGCCAGCAGACCCGACAGGGTTGGGGCCAACGTCCTGACTTTC. It specifies CASRPDRVGANVLTF.

The chain joins TRBV4-2 to TRBJ2-5; the D gene is possibly TRBD1 (6 bases). This CDR3 has 15 amino acids. Germline V gene lookup returns CDR1 LGHNA and CDR2 YNFKEQ. The V gene lost 3 bases and the J gene lost 4 bases, with 15 bases spanning the gap. CDR3 sequence: CASSQLSAGAETQYF. In nucleotides, the CDR3 is TGTGCCAGCAGCCAGTTAAGCGCAGGGGCAGAGACCCAGTACTTC.